One and the same sample provided the 2 T cell receptor beta chains below, sequenced in a study of T cell responses to AZD1222 COVID-19 vaccine. Using immunoSEQ multiplex PCR, the repertoire was profiled, and TCRdb retains in-frame clones only, with some absent. The table records about 260,000 clones, roughly 93% of them present only once. The specimen was peripheral blood, collected on day 0 of AZD1222 vaccination. The receptors come from an adult in good health.

Concerning this clone: This is likely a read error, given that the CDR3 carries no conserved phenylalanine or tryptophan at its end. Because the CDR3's place on the DNA is in doubt, the DNA is left out and the CDR3 is given as listed by TCRdb. This chain connects TRBV27 to TRBJ2-7. The CDR3 is made up of 9 amino acids, end residues included. Per germline, CDR1 MNHEY and CDR2 SMNVEV (reference sequence). CDR3 loop: CASRPGTLI.

The chain couples TRBV4-1 to TRBJ1-6; maybe TRBD1 (5 bases). Trimming stripped 5 bases from V and 6 bases from J, with 14 bases between. CDR1 is MGHRA, CDR2 YSYEKL, per germline. CDR3 length: 15 residues. CDR3 amino acids: CASSFRVGGNSPLHF. CDR3 coding DNA: TGCGCCAGCAGCTTCAGGGTAGGCGGTAATTCACCCCTCCACTTT.